The rows below give T cell receptor beta chains drawn from one sample of a study of CD8+ T cells in alopecia areata. Clones were sequenced by immunoSEQ multiplex PCR, and TCRdb holds only the in-frame ones, with some missing. The sample holds 100,000 to 150,000 clones; roughly two fifths are singletons and the top ten take over 3%. Source material: CD4+ T cells sorted from blood. The receptor set was obtained from a human donor with alopecia areata. CDR3s include the opening cysteine and the closing phenylalanine or tryptophan. The order of the fields is D gene, J gene, CDR3 length, V gene, clone size, CDR3 DNA, CDR3 protein. The D gene is left open where the match is weak. Some rows mark clone size as missing; the rest say once, few, many or name a class of expanded clone.

>TRBD1|TRBJ2-2|19|TRBV30|NA
TGTGCCTGGAGGAGGGACAGGGGACGTAGAGAGTCGAACACCGGGGAGCTGTTTTTT
CAWRRDRGRRESNTGELFF
>NA|TRBJ2-4|13|TRBV29-1|few
TGCAGCGTTGAAGATCTCCAGGGAAACATTCAGTACTTC
CSVEDLQGNIQYF
>TRBD2|TRBJ2-7|13|TRBV29-1|few
TGCAGCGTTGAAAAGCGGGAGTTCGACGAGCAGTACTTC
CSVEKREFDEQYF
>NA|TRBJ1-5|15|TRBV9|NA
TGTGCCAGCAGCTTGGGACACCTTAGCAATCAGCCCCAGCATTTT
CASSLGHLSNQPQHF
>NA|TRBJ2-7|14|TRBV5-1|NA
TGCGCCAGCAGTATCTCCGCGGCTTCCTACGAGCAGTACTTC
CASSISAASYEQYF
>NA|TRBJ2-5|16|TRBV29-1|NA
TGCAGCGTTGAAGGGGAGGCCAGGACGAGACAAGAGACCCAGTACTTC
CSVEGEARTRQETQYF
>TRBD2|TRBJ2-5|15|TRBV5-1|NA
TGCGCCAGCGCCGACCCAAGGGGCGGGGGAGAGACCCAGTACTTC
CASADPRGGGETQYF
>NA|TRBJ2-1|15|TRBV4-3|NA
TGCGCCAGCAGCCAAACAGGGTTTGGCTACAATGAGCAGTTCTTC
CASSQTGFGYNEQFF
>NA|TRBJ2-5|14|TRBV7-2|NA
TGTGCCAGCAGCTTGGGGTTCCGGAAAGAGACCCAGTACTTC
CASSLGFRKETQYF
>NA|TRBJ2-1|11|TRBV20-1|NA
TGCAGTGCGGACCCGTACAATGAGCAGTTCTTC
CSADPYNEQFF
>TRBD1|TRBJ1-5|14|TRBV29-1|NA
TGCAGCGTTGAGACAGGGGGTAGCAATCAGCCCCAGCATTTT
CSVETGGSNQPQHF
>NA|TRBJ2-1|15|TRBV10-3|NA
TGTGCCATCAGTGAAGGGGAGTCCTCCTACAATGAGCAGTTCTTC
CAISEGESSYNEQFF
>TRBD2|TRBJ2-1|14|TRBV30|NA
TGTGCCTGCATTAGCGGGAGCTCCTACAATGAGCAGTTCTTC
CACISGSSYNEQFF